This TCR beta chain appears in the sequencing data of a study of technical replicates of blood from four donors. The assay was immunoSEQ multiplex PCR, and TCRdb's table has in-frame clones only and misses some. Among fewer than 90,000 clones, about 94% were seen once, and the ten largest hold more than 0.2%. The sequencing input was T cells isolated from PBMCs. The sequence derives from a human donor in good health.

The CDR3 loop is CASSFSFRDRAGYTF. For the CDR3, the DNA is TGTGCCAGCAGCTTCAGCTTCCGGGACAGGGCTGGCTACACCTTC. The chain has TRBV11-2 and TRBJ1-2, with TRBD1 identical over 9 bases. Germline values: CDR1 SGHAT, CDR2 FQNNGV. Trimming removed 3 bases from V and 7 bases from J; junction bases left unmatched: 9. This CDR3 has 15 residues.